The sequence of this T cell receptor beta chain was determined in a study of T cell responses to AZD1222 COVID-19 vaccine. Study summary: Analysis merged second doses at about 4 or about 12 weeks.

With regard to this clone: The antigen remains unidentified.

Per germline, CDR1 SGHAT and CDR2 FQNNGV. CDR3 length: 15 residues. Trimming cost V 5 bases and J 4 bases, with 14 bases left between them. Produced via immunoSEQ multiplex PCR; TCRdb's table is partial and in-frame only. The sample has 150,000 to 200,000 clones, almost 95% seen once; the top ten hold over 7.5%. General observations from the study: The study found vaccine-associated CD4 TCRs spanning spike, dominant at 160-218 and 743-854.

V and J are TRBV11-2 and TRBJ2-2, with D perhaps TRBD1 or TRBD2 (6 bases each). The TCR sequence derives from an adult in good health. The specimen was peripheral blood, collected on day 0 of AZD1222 vaccination. The DNA for the CDR3 is TGTGCCAGCAGCCGGATTAGGGGGGCCACCGGGGAGCTGTTTTTT. This translates into CASSRIRGATGELFF.